This T cell receptor (beta chain) comes out of a study of blood T cell repertoires in COVID-19. Clones were sequenced by immunoSEQ multiplex PCR, and TCRdb holds only the in-frame ones, with some missing. The sample has 200,000 to 250,000 clones; approximately 80% are singletons. Sequenced material: peripheral blood. This receptor was identified in a woman in her thirties or forties with active or convalescent COVID-19.

The CDR3 protein is CASSPSSGSGTEAFF. The CDR3, as DNA: TGTGCCAGCTCACCATCGTCCGGGAGCGGCACTGAAGCTTTCTTT. The chain combines TRBV18 with TRBJ1-1; D remains ambiguous. Germline V gene sequence: CDR1 KGHSH, CDR2 LQKENI. Deletions cut 2 bases from V and 4 bases from J, with 14 bases between. The CDR3 length is 15 residues.